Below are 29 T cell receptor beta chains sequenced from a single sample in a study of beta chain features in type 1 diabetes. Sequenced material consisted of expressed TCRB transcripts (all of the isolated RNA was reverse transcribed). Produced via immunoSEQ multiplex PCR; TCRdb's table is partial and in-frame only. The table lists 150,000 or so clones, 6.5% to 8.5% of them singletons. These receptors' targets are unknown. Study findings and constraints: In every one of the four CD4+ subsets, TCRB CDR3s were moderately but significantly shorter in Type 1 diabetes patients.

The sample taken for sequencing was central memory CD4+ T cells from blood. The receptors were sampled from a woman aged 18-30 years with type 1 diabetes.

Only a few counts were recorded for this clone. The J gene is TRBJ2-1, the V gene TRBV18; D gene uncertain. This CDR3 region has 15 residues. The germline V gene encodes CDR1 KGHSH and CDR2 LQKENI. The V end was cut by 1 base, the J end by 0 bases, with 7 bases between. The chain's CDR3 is CASSPRWSSYNEQFF. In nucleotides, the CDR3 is TGTGCCAGCTCACCACGATGGAGCTCCTACAATGAGCAGTTCTTC.

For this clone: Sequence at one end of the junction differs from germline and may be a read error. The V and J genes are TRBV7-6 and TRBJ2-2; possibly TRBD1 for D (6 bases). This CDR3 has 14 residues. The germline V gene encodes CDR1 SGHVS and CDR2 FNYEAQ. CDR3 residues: CASSLGPRQGGLFF. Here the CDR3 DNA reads TGTGCCAGCAGCTTAGGGCCACGACAAGGGGGGCTGTTTTTT. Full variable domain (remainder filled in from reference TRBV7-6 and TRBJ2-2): GAGVSQSPRYKVTKRGQDVALRCDPISGHVSLYWYRQALGQGPEFLTYFNYEAQQDKSGLPNDRFSAERPEGSISTLTIQRTEQRDSAMYRCASSLGPRQGGLFFGEGSRLTVL.

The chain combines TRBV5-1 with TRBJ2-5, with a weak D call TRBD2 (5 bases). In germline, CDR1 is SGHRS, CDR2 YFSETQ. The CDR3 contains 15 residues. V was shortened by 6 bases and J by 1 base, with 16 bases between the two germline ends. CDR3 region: CASTVRATSQETQYF. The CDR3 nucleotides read TGCGCCAGCACCGTGAGGGCCACCAGCCAAGAGACCCAGTACTTC. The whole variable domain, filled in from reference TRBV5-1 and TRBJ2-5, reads KAGVTQTPRYLIKTRGQQVTLSCSPISGHRSVSWYQQTPGQGLQFLFEYFSETQRNKGNFPGRFSGRQFSNSRSEMNVSTLELGDSALYLCASTVRATSQETQYFGPGTRLLVL.

CDR3 in amino acids: CASSQDLGTGTYEQYF. The CDR3 coding sequence is TGCGCCAGCAGCCAAGATTTGGGTACAGGCACCTACGAGCAGTACTTC. This sequence joins TRBV4-3 and TRBJ2-7, with D possibly being TRBD1 (5 bases). The germline gives CDR1 LGHNA, CDR2 YSLEER. Trimming removed 0 bases at V and 2 bases at J, with 14 bases between. This CDR3 is 16 amino acids long.

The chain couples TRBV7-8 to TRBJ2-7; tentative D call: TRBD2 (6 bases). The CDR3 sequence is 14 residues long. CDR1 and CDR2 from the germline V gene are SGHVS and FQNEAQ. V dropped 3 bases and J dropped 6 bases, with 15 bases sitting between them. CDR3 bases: TGTGCCAGCAGCTTTGGCGGCGGGCGGGGCGAGCAGTACTTC. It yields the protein CASSFGGGRGEQYF.

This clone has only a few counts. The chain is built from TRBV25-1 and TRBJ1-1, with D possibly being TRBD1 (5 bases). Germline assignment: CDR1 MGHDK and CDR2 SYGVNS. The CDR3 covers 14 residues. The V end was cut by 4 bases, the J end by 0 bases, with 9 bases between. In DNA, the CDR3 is TGTGCCAGCAGTGCGACAGCGATGAACACTGAAGCTTTCTTT. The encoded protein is CASSATAMNTEAFF.

The CDR3 DNA sequence: TGCGCCAGCAGCTTGTGGGGGGGAGATGACTATGGCTACACCTTC. Translating gives CASSLWGGDDYGYTF. The rearrangement uses TRBV5-1 and TRBJ1-2; D perhaps matches TRBD1 (5 bases). CDR3 length: 15 residues. V lost 1 base and J lost 3, with 13 bases in between. From germline, CDR1 is SGHRS and CDR2 YFSETQ.

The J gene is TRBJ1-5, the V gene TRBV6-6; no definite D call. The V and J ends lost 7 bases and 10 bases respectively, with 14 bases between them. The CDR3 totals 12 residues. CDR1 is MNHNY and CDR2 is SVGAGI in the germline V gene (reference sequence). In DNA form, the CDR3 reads TGTGCCAGCACTTCACACGCTGGCCCCCAGCATTTT. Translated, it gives CASTSHAGPQHF.

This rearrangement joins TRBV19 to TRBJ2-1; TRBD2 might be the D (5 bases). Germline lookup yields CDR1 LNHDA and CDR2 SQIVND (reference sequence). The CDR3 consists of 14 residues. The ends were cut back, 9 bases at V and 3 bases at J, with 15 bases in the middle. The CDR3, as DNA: TGTGCCAGCGCAAGGACCGGGGTCTACAATGAGCAGTTCTTC. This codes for CASARTGVYNEQFF.

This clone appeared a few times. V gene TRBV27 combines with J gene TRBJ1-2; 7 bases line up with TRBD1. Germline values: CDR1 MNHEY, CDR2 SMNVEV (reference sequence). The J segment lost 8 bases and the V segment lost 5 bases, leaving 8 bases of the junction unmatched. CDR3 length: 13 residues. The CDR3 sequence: CASSDTGDRGYTF. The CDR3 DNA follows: TGTGCCAGCAGTGACACAGGGGATCGGGGCTACACCTTC.

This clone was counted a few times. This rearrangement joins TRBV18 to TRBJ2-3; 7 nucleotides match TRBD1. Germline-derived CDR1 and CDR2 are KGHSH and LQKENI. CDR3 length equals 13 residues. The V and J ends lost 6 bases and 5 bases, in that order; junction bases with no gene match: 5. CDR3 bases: TGTGCCAGCTCTACAGGGGCTGGAGATACGCAGTATTTT. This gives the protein CASSTGAGDTQYF.

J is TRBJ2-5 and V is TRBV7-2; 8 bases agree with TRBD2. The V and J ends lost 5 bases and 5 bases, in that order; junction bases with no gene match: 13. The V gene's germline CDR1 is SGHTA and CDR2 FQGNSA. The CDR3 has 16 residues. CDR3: CASSPSGGAFSETQYF. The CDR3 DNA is TGTGCCAGCAGCCCCTCCGGGGGGGCCTTTAGCGAGACCCAGTACTTC.

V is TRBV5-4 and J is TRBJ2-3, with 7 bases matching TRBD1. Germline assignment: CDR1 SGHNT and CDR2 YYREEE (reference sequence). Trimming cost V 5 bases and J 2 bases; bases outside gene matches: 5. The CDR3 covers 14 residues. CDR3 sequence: CASRPDRVTDTQYF. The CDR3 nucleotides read TGTGCCAGCAGACCCGACAGGGTCACAGATACGCAGTATTTT.

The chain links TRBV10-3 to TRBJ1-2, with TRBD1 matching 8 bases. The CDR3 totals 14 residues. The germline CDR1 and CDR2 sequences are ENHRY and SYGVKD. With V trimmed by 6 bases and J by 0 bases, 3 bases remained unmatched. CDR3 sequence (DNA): TGTGCCATCAGGTTGGACAGGGCTAACTATGGCTACACCTTC. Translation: CAIRLDRANYGYTF.

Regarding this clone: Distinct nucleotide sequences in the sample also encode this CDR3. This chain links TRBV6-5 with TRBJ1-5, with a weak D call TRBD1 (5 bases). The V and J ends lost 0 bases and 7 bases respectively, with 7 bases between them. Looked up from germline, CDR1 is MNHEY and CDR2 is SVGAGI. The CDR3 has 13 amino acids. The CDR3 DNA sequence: TGTGCCAGCAGTTACTCGTCAGGGCAGCCCCAGCATTTT. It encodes CASSYSSGQPQHF.

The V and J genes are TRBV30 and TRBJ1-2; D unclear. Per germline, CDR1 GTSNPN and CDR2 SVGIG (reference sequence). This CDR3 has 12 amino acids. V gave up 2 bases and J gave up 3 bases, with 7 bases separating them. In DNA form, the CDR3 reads TGTGCCTGGAGTTCCGGAGACTATGGCTACACCTTC. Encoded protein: CAWSSGDYGYTF.

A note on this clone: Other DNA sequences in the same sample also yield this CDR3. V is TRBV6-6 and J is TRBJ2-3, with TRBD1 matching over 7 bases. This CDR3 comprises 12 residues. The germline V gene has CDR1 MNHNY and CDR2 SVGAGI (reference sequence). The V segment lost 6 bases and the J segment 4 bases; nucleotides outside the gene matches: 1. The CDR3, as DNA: TGTGCCAGCAGGACAGGGTCAGATACGCAGTATTTT. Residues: CASRTGSDTQYF.

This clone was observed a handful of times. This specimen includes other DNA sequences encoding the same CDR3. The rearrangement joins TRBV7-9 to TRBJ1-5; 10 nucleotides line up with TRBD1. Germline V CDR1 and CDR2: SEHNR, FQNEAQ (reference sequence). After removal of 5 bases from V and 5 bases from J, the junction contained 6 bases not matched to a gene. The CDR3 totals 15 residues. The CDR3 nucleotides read TGTGCCAGCAGCCCTGGGACAGGGGAGTATCAGCCCCAGCATTTT. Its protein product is CASSPGTGEYQPQHF.

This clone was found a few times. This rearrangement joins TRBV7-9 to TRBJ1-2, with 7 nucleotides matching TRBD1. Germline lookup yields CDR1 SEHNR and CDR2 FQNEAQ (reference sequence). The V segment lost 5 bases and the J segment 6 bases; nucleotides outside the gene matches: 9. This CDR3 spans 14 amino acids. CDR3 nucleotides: TGTGCCAGCAGCGCCGTACAGGGGAAAGATGGCTACACCTTC. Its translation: CASSAVQGKDGYTF.

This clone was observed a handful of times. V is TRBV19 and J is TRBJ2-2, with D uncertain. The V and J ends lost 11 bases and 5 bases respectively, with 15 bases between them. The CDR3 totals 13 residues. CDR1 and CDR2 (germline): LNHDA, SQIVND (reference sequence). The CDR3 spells CAVGRPRTGELFF. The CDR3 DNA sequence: TGTGCCGTAGGCCGCCCGAGGACCGGGGAGCTGTTTTTT.

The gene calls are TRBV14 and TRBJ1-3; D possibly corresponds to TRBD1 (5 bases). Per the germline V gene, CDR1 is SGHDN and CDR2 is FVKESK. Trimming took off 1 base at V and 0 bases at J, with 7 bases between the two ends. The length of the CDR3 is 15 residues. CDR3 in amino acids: CASSQVGVSGNTIYF. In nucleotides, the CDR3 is TGTGCCAGCAGCCAAGTAGGGGTCTCTGGAAACACCATATATTTT.

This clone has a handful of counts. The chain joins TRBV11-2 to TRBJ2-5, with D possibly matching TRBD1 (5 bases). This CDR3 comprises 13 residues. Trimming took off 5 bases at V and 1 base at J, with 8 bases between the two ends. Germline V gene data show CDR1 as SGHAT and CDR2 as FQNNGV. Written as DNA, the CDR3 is TGTGCCAGCAGCGGACAACTCCAAGAGACCCAGTACTTC. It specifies CASSGQLQETQYF.

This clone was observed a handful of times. The CDR3 sequence: CASSPWAGTGTGELFF. DNA of the CDR3: TGTGCCAGCAGTCCATGGGCTGGTACAGGGACCGGGGAGCTGTTTTTT. The chain has TRBV6-6 and TRBJ2-2, with a tentative D call TRBD1 (6 bases). The CDR3 consists of 16 residues. V lost 5 bases and J 5 bases, leaving 18 bases between the germline ends. Germline CDR1 MNHNY, CDR2 SVGAGI (reference sequence).

CDR3 amino acids: CASSPTGIDQPQHF. CDR3 in DNA: TGTGCCAGCAGCCCGACAGGGATAGATCAGCCCCAGCATTTT. The V gene is TRBV7-2, the J gene TRBJ1-5; 7 bases are shared with TRBD1. CDR3 size: 14 residues. The V segment lost 5 bases and the J segment 5 bases; nucleotides outside the gene matches: 6. Germline V gene sequence: CDR1 SGHTA, CDR2 FQGNSA.

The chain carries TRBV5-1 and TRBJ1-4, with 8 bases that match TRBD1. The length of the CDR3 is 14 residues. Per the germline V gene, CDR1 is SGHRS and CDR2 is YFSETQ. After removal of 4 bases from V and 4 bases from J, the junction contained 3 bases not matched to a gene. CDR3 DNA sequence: TGCGCCAGCAGCCCACAGGGGGTTAATGAAAAACTGTTTTTT. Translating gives CASSPQGVNEKLFF.

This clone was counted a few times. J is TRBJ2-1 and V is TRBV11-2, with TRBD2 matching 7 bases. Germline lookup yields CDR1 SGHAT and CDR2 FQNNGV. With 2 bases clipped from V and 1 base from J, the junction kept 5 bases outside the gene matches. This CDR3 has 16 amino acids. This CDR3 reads CASSLSLAVSYNEQFF. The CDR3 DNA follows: TGTGCCAGCAGCTTATCCCTAGCGGTTTCCTACAATGAGCAGTTCTTC.

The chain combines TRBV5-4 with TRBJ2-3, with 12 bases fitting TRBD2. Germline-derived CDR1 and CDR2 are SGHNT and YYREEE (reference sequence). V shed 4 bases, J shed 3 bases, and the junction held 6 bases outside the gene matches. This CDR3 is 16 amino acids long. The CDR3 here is CASSIGLAGRTDTQYF. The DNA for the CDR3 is TGTGCCAGCAGCATCGGACTAGCGGGGCGAACAGATACGCAGTATTTT.

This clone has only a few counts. Here the CDR3 reads CASSPWGGSTDTQYF. CDR3 sequence (DNA): TGTGCCAGCAGCCCTTGGGGGGGCAGCACAGATACGCAGTATTTT. The chain employs TRBV7-2 and TRBJ2-3, with D possibly TRBD2 on 7 matching bases. V gave up 5 bases and J gave up 0 bases, with 12 bases separating them. This CDR3 has 15 amino acids. Germline V gene sequence: CDR1 SGHTA, CDR2 FQGNSA. The variable domain in full, completed from reference TRBV7-2 and TRBJ2-3, reads GAGVSQSPSNKVTEKGKDVELRCDPISGHTALYWYRQSLGQGLEFLIYFQGNSAPDKSGLPSDRFSAERTGGSVSTLTIQRTQQEDSAVYLCASSPWGGSTDTQYFGPGTRLTVL.

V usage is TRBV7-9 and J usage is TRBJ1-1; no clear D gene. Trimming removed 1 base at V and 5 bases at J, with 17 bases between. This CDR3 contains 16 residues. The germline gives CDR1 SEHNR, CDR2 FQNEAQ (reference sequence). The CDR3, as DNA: TGTGCCAGCAGCTTAGATTATGGGCGGGAATCAACTGAAGCTTTCTTT. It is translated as CASSLDYGRESTEAFF.